This TCR beta chain derives from a study of T-cell memory formation after mild COVID-19. Study-level information: Clusters of TCRs were largely donor specific.

TCRdb recomputed calls from the 5' RACE reads with MiXCR, one row per CDR3 protein. Among some 57,000 distinct CDR3 sequences, less than 15% were seen once, and the ten largest hold 24%. V was clipped by 4 bases and J by 8 bases; unmatched bases: 7. In germline, CDR1 is DFQATT, CDR2 SNEGSKA (reference sequence). This CDR3 comprises 12 residues. Input material: PBMCs or a T cell subset sorted from them (not recorded which). This rearrangement joins TRBV20-1 to TRBJ1-2; 7 nucleotides match TRBD1. The source is a young man who had mild COVID-19 (a few samples of this study predate the infection). Cell type and time point are not known. This CDR3 reads CSAIRQGRGYTF. The CDR3 coding sequence is TGCAGTGCTATCCGACAGGGTCGAGGCTACACCTTC.